This TCR beta chain was recovered during a study of blood T cell repertoires in COVID-19. Across the whole study: Acute and convalescent COVID-19 samples came from the United States, Italy and Spain. In each case, the material was cDNA or gDNA derived from T cells, B-cell-depleted T cells, or PBMCs.

The CDR3 covers 16 residues. The ends lost 0 bases at V and 2 bases at J; junction bases unmatched: 4. Per the germline V gene, CDR1 is MNHNY and CDR2 is SVGAGI (reference sequence). The authors' processing: Nucleated cell number was recorded as an estimate derived from reference gene primer amplification. The assay was immunoSEQ multiplex PCR, and TCRdb's table has in-frame clones only and misses some. For V, J and clone size, that table is used; D and trimming come from the DNA. Found here are 110,000 or so clones, around 85% of them singletons; the top ten hold around an eighth. Input material: peripheral blood. The V and J genes are TRBV6-6 and TRBJ1-5; 7 nucleotides match TRBD1. The sequence was obtained from a human donor in a cohort sampled during active COVID-19. CDR3 sequence: CASSYSTGMGNQPQHF. CDR3 bases: TGTGCCAGCAGTTACTCGACAGGGATGGGCAATCAGCCCCAGCATTTT.